The TCR beta chain under discussion was sequenced for a study of T cell responses to AZD1222 COVID-19 vaccine. V was pared by 1 base and J by 0 bases, with 10 bases between. CDR1 is LNHDA, CDR2 SQIVND, per germline (reference sequence). This CDR3 is built from 16 residues. With regard to this clone: Its specificity is not known.

Study-level points and caveats: The donors showed a predominance of white British ancestry and of females, with possible underestimation of clonal diversity. CD4 TCRs associated with vaccination spanned spike, dominating at 160-218 and 743-854. Among AZD1222 vaccinees, only six were seropositive at baseline.

Assay: immunoSEQ multiplex PCR; the TCRdb copy retains only in-frame clones and omits some. The table records approximately 100,000 clones, approximately 89% of them present only once. The chain is built from TRBV19 and TRBJ1-5; unclear D gene. The source was peripheral blood, collected 28 days after the second dose of the MenACWY control vaccine. The clonotype comes from an adult who received the MenACWY meningococcal vaccine as a control. CDR3 DNA sequence: TGTGCCAGTAGTATAGTTTGGGGTTATAGCAATCAGCCCCAGCATTTT. Translating it yields CASSIVWGYSNQPQHF.